These 20 T cell receptor beta chains originate from one sample sequenced in a study of T cells in narcolepsy. Produced via immunoSEQ multiplex PCR; TCRdb's table is partial and in-frame only. The data hold 27,000 or so clones, with roughly 82% observed a single time. Sequenced input: CD45RA- memory CD4+ T cells from PBMCs. These receptors originate from a human donor with narcolepsy.

Only a few counts were recorded for this clone. The V and J genes are TRBV7-9 and TRBJ2-4, with D unclear. Trimming shortened V by 3 bases and J by 3 bases, and 6 bases separated the two germline ends. The V gene's germline CDR1 is SEHNR and CDR2 FQNEAQ (reference sequence). The CDR3 extends over 13 amino acids. This CDR3 reads CASSFSGKNIQYF. The CDR3 DNA reads as TGTGCCAGCAGCTTCTCGGGCAAAAACATTCAGTACTTC.

This chain uses TRBV6-1 with TRBJ2-1, with 11 bases that match TRBD2. Germline CDR1 reads MNHNS; CDR2 reads SASEGT. The CDR3 length is 15 residues. Germline trimming cut 5 bases from V and 6 bases from J; bases unmatched to any gene: 6. CDR3 loop: CASSLLAGDRNEQFF. The CDR3 bases are TGTGCCAGCAGTCTACTAGCGGGAGATCGCAATGAGCAGTTCTTC.

The chain couples TRBV11-2 to TRBJ1-5; possibly TRBD1 for D (5 bases). This CDR3 region has 15 residues. The V end lost 1 base, the J end lost 0 bases, and 7 bases lay between the germline ends. Germline CDR1 is SGHAT and CDR2 is FQNNGV. DNA of the CDR3: TGTGCCAGCAGCTTAGGGGACTTTAGCAATCAGCCCCAGCATTTT. As protein: CASSLGDFSNQPQHF.

There are a few counts of this clone. This chain connects TRBV10-3 to TRBJ1-3; D is uncertain. CDR3 size: 13 residues. The ends were cut back, 3 bases at V and 4 bases at J, with 7 bases in the middle. Germline V gives CDR1 ENHRY, CDR2 SYGVKD. In nucleotides, the CDR3 is TGTGCCATCAGTGACACCGGGGGAAACACCATATATTTT. Amino acids: CAISDTGGNTIYF.

A few counts support this clone. V and J are TRBV7-6 and TRBJ2-2; D is unresolved. V was shortened by 1 base and J by 1 base, with 10 bases between the two germline ends. Germline V gene sequence: CDR1 SGHVS, CDR2 FNYEAQ. The length of the CDR3 is 16 residues. CDR3 region: CASSLGMQRNTGELFF. The CDR3 DNA reads TGTGCCAGCAGCTTAGGGATGCAGCGGAACACCGGGGAGCTGTTTTTT. Variable domain in full (rest from reference TRBV7-6 and TRBJ2-2): GAGVSQSPRYKVTKRGQDVALRCDPISGHVSLYWYRQALGQGPEFLTYFNYEAQQDKSGLPNDRFSAERPEGSISTLTIQRTEQRDSAMYRCASSLGMQRNTGELFFGEGSRLTVL.

This sequence joins TRBV6-5 and TRBJ2-1; D ambiguous. V was pared by 4 bases and J by 8 bases, with 6 bases between. This CDR3 region has 11 residues. Germline CDR1 reads MNHEY; CDR2 reads SVGAGI. CDR3 protein: CASSSPYEQFF. CDR3 sequence (DNA): TGTGCCAGCAGTTCCCCGTATGAGCAGTTCTTC.

The chain combines TRBV6-6 with TRBJ1-2; 8 bases map to TRBD1. The CDR3 has 16 residues. Trimming cost V 5 bases and J 6 bases; bases outside gene matches: 14. CDR1 MNHNY and CDR2 SVGAGI come from the germline V gene (reference sequence). CDR3 in amino acids: CASSRRQGQLGHGYTF. In DNA form, the CDR3 reads TGTGCCAGCAGTCGTCGACAGGGGCAACTGGGCCATGGCTACACCTTC.

The rearrangement links TRBV5-1 to TRBJ2-6, with no clear D. From germline, CDR1 is SGHRS and CDR2 YFSETQ. The V end was cut by 3 bases, the J end by 0 bases, with 4 bases between. The CDR3 is 14 residues long. In DNA, the CDR3 is TGCGCCAGCAGCTCGGCCTCTGGGGCCAACGTCCTGACTTTC. Its protein product is CASSSASGANVLTF.

The chain employs TRBV29-1 and TRBJ2-2; 11 positions agree with TRBD1. V lost 1 base to trimming and J lost 6 bases; unmatched junction nucleotides: 7. CDR1 and CDR2 from the germline V gene are SQVTM and ANQGSEA. The length of the CDR3 is 16 residues. CDR3 bases: TGCAGCGTTGAAGGCGGGACAGGGGGTCGAGCCGGGGAGCTGTTTTTT. Amino acids: CSVEGGTGGRAGELFF.

V usage is TRBV10-2 and J usage is TRBJ2-2; TRBD2 agrees at 7 bases. V shed 0 bases, J shed 0 bases, and the junction held 10 bases outside the gene matches. The germline V gene has CDR1 WSHSY and CDR2 SAAADI. This CDR3 is built from 19 residues. The CDR3 protein is CASSESFLGAGANTGELFF. The CDR3 DNA follows: TGCGCCAGCAGTGAGTCGTTCTTGGGTGCGGGGGCGAACACCGGGGAGCTGTTTTTT.

The chain recombines TRBV7-6 with TRBJ2-5; D perhaps matches TRBD2 (5 bases). The end of the DNA is better explained by TRBJ2-7, so the J call may be wrong. This CDR3 is built from 13 residues. Germline V gene lookup returns CDR1 SGHVS and CDR2 FNYEAQ. Here the CDR3 reads CASSPWTAGEQYF. In nucleotides, the CDR3 is TGTGCCAGCAGCCCCTGGACCGCGGGCGAGCAGTACTTC.

This rearrangement joins TRBV11-3 to TRBJ1-1; D gene ambiguous. V was cut by 2 bases and J by 1 base, with 5 bases left in between. Germline-derived CDR1 and CDR2 are SGHNT and YENEEA. The CDR3 is made up of 13 amino acids. The CDR3 here is CASSLRANTEAFF. CDR3 nucleotide sequence: TGTGCCAGCAGCTTAAGAGCGAACACTGAAGCTTTCTTT.

V usage is TRBV30 and J usage is TRBJ1-2; D is uncertain. CDR3 length: 15 residues. Looked up from germline, CDR1 is GTSNPN and CDR2 is SVGIG (reference sequence). V lost 3 bases, J lost 3 bases, and 17 bases lay in between. The CDR3 DNA reads as TGTGCCTGGAGGACGACCCAAGGGATAGACTATGGCTACACCTTC. This codes for CAWRTTQGIDYGYTF. The complete variable domain, with remaining parts taken from reference TRBV30 and TRBJ1-2, reads SQTIHQWPATLVQPVGSPLSLECTVEGTSNPNLYWYRQAAGRGLQLLFYSVGIGQISSEVPQNLSASRPQDRQFILSSKKLLLSDSGFYLCAWRTTQGIDYGYTFGSGTRLTVV.

The V gene is TRBV5-1, the J gene TRBJ1-2, with D perhaps matching TRBD1 (5 bases). The germline V gene has CDR1 SGHRS and CDR2 YFSETQ. This CDR3 spans 14 amino acids. Trimming pared 4 bases from V and 3 bases from J, leaving 13 bases between. This CDR3 reads CASSLRGGDYGYTF. The CDR3 nucleotides are TGCGCCAGCAGCCTTCGGGGAGGGGACTATGGCTACACCTTC.

The chain joins TRBV11-2 to TRBJ2-1; D is uncertain. This CDR3 is 12 amino acids long. Trimming left V 4 bases short and J 4 bases short, with 5 bases between. Per the germline V gene, CDR1 is SGHAT and CDR2 is FQNNGV. CDR3 amino acids: CASSSNYNEQFF. In DNA form, the CDR3 reads TGTGCCAGCAGCTCGAATTACAATGAGCAGTTCTTC.

V and J are TRBV6-6 and TRBJ1-4; D is perhaps TRBD1 (5 bases). This CDR3 contains 16 residues. CDR1 and CDR2 (germline): MNHNY, SVGAGI (reference sequence). The V end was cut by 2 bases, the J end by 4 bases, with 14 bases between. The CDR3 sequence is CASSYGGTRVNEKLFF. DNA for the CDR3: TGTGCCAGCAGTTACGGGGGGACGCGGGTTAATGAAAAACTGTTTTTT.

The chain carries TRBV7-6 and TRBJ2-1; D gene uncertain. CDR1 is SGHVS and CDR2 is FNYEAQ in the germline V gene. V lost 3 bases and J 9 bases, leaving 9 bases between the germline ends. The CDR3 is 12 amino acids. DNA for the CDR3: TGTGCCAGCAGCTTTCAAACGGGTGAGCAGTTCTTC. It specifies CASSFQTGEQFF.

This chain links TRBV14 with TRBJ1-6; D gene uncertain. Germline loops: CDR1 SGHDN, CDR2 FVKESK. Trimming took off 3 bases at V and 9 bases at J, with 6 bases between the two ends. The CDR3 is made up of 12 amino acids. The CDR3 loop reads CASSHPRSPLHF. DNA of the CDR3: TGTGCCAGCAGCCACCCCCGTTCACCCCTCCACTTT.

This sequence joins TRBV19 and TRBJ2-7; D is possibly TRBD1 or TRBD2 (5 bases each). The CDR3 contains 12 residues. Looked up from germline, CDR1 is LNHDA and CDR2 is SQIVND (reference sequence). V shed 7 bases and J shed 3 bases, with 10 bases lying between them. The CDR3 DNA reads as TGTGCCAGTAATAGGGACGGCTACGAGCAGTACTTC. It encodes CASNRDGYEQYF.

This clone was detected only a few times. The chain couples TRBV5-8 to TRBJ2-1, with no clear D. Germline V gene sequence: CDR1 SGHTS, CDR2 YDEGEE. The V end lost 5 bases, the J end lost 10 bases, and 10 bases lay between the germline ends. There are 11 residues in the CDR3. CDR3 sequence (DNA): TGTGCCAGCAGATCCCTGGGGGAGCAGTTCTTC. The encoded protein is CASRSLGEQFF.